These 28 T cell receptor beta chains share one sample of origin, sequenced in a study of control samples from healthy donors and cancer patients. The assay was immunoSEQ multiplex PCR, and TCRdb's table has in-frame clones only and misses some. The repertoire holds over 80,000 clones, around 80% seen once, with 2% to 2.5% in the top ten. Sequencing used blood. The receptor set was obtained from a man in his fifties or sixties in good health.

The rearrangement links TRBV4-2 to TRBJ1-1; 8 positions agree with TRBD1. CDR1 and CDR2 from the germline V gene are LGHNA and YNFKEQ. V shed 1 base and J 3 bases; nucleotides not matched to a gene: 16. CDR3 length: 19 amino acids. The CDR3 spells CASSQVTGTGRIVDTEAFF. CDR3 in DNA: TGTGCCAGCAGCCAAGTAACCGGGACAGGCAGGATCGTGGACACTGAAGCTTTCTTT.

This chain connects TRBV19 to TRBJ1-5; D uncertain. Trimming stripped 5 bases from V and 0 bases from J, with 8 bases between. The CDR3 runs 14 residues. CDR1 is LNHDA, CDR2 SQIVND, per germline (reference sequence). CDR3 in amino acids: CASSWGLSNQPQHF. CDR3 DNA sequence: TGTGCCAGTAGTTGGGGTCTTAGCAATCAGCCCCAGCATTTT.

The V call is TRBV4-1, the J call TRBJ1-2, with 11 bases identical to TRBD1. This CDR3 region has 15 residues. Germline values: CDR1 MGHRA, CDR2 YSYEKL. The trim removed 3 bases at V and 3 bases at J, leaving 3 bases unmatched. This CDR3 reads CASSQGQGGYYGYTF. CDR3 coding DNA: TGCGCCAGCAGCCAGGGACAGGGGGGATACTATGGCTACACCTTC.

This sequence joins TRBV3-1 (or the pseudogene TRBV3-2) and TRBJ2-7; 10 bases line up with TRBD2. J lost 7 bases, V lost 2 bases, and 2 bases had no gene match. Germline CDR1 reads LGHDT; CDR2 reads YNNKEL (reference sequence). The CDR3 runs to 13 residues. CDR3 in DNA: TGTGCCAGCAGCCAATTGACTAGCGGGGAGCAGTACTTC. This sequence encodes CASSQLTSGEQYF.

The chain uses TRBV2 and TRBJ2-2; 10 bases line up with TRBD2. Per germline, CDR1 SNHLY and CDR2 FYNNEI. CDR3 length: 19 residues. With V trimmed by 5 bases and J by 0 bases, 12 bases remained unmatched. CDR3 in DNA: TGTGCCAGCAGTTCTCTGCGGGTAGCGGGGGGAGCGAACACCGGGGAGCTGTTTTTT. Its protein product is CASSSLRVAGGANTGELFF.

V and J are TRBV6-5 and TRBJ2-3; tentative D call: TRBD1 (5 bases). The ends were cut back, 5 bases at V and 8 bases at J, with 11 bases in the middle. The CDR3 runs to 12 residues. From germline, CDR1 is MNHEY and CDR2 SVGAGI. The CDR3 DNA reads TGTGCCAGCAGTCAGGGTATGGGTACGCAGTATTTT. Protein product: CASSQGMGTQYF.

The rearrangement links TRBV6-2 or TRBV6-3 to TRBJ2-7, with 8 positions matching TRBD2. With V trimmed by 5 bases and J by 3 bases, 12 bases remained unmatched. The CDR3 has 16 amino acids. Germline V gene sequence: CDR1 MNHEY, CDR2 SVGEGT. The CDR3 sequence: CASSGPAGLVIYEQYF. The CDR3 DNA reads as TGTGCCAGCAGTGGACCAGCGGGACTAGTGATCTACGAGCAGTACTTC.

This clone was seen a handful of times. The chain links TRBV6-5 to TRBJ1-2; the D is unclear. The V end was cut by 9 bases, the J end by 4 bases, with 15 bases between. The germline gives CDR1 MNHEY, CDR2 SVGAGI. The CDR3 covers 13 residues. CDR3 residues: CASRQDGGYGYTF. CDR3 nucleotides: TGTGCCAGTCGGCAAGACGGAGGCTATGGCTACACCTTC.

The chain has TRBV5-6 and TRBJ1-5; D possibly corresponds to TRBD1 (5 bases). The length of the CDR3 is 16 residues. CDR1 and CDR2 (germline): SGHDT, YYEEEE. The V gene lost 4 bases and the J gene lost 4 bases, with 18 bases spanning the gap. The CDR3 bases are TGTGCCAGCAGCCCCCCGGGGGGGGTTCGGAATCAGCCCCAGCATTTT. This translates into CASSPPGGVRNQPQHF. Based on the CDR3 plus reference TRBV5-6 and TRBJ1-5, the full variable domain is DAGVTQSPTHLIKTRGQQVTLRCSPKSGHDTVSWYQQALGQGPQFIFQYYEEEERQRGNFPDRFSGHQFPNYSSELNVNALLLGDSALYLCASSPPGGVRNQPQHFGDGTRLSIL.

In DNA form, the CDR3 reads TGTGCCAGCAGCCAAAGAATCGCACAGGGAGGCAATGAGCAGTTCTTC. This sequence encodes CASSQRIAQGGNEQFF. This chain connects TRBV3-1 (or the pseudogene TRBV3-2) to TRBJ2-1, with D perhaps given as TRBD1 or TRBD2 (6 bases each). The germline CDR1 and CDR2 sequences are LGHDT and YNNKEL (reference sequence). This CDR3 has 16 amino acids. The V end was cut by 2 bases, the J end by 6 bases, with 17 bases between.

The chain recombines TRBV19 with TRBJ1-1; the D gene is possibly TRBD1 (6 bases). The V end was cut by 6 bases, the J end by 6 bases, with 14 bases between. The length of the CDR3 is 13 residues. Germline V gives CDR1 LNHDA, CDR2 SQIVND (reference sequence). CDR3 coding DNA: TGTGCCAGTAGAGGGGGGGGCGCGGCTGAAGCTTTCTTT. It yields the protein CASRGGGAAEAFF.

This chain connects TRBV7-2 to TRBJ2-3; D is ambiguous. Trimming took off 8 bases at V and 7 bases at J, with 10 bases between the two ends. The germline CDR1 and CDR2 sequences are SGHTA and FQGNSA. This CDR3 is built from 11 residues. For the CDR3, the DNA is TGTGCCAGCCAGACCGGTTATACGCAGTATTTT. The encoded protein is CASQTGYTQYF.

The table lists this clone with a count of one. The rearrangement links TRBV7-9 to TRBJ1-5; perhaps TRBD1 as D (5 bases). This CDR3 has 15 residues. V lost 5 bases and J lost 3, with 14 bases in between. The germline V gene has CDR1 SEHNR and CDR2 FQNEAQ (reference sequence). The CDR3 sequence is CASSPGAELNQPQHF. In nucleotides, the CDR3 is TGTGCCAGCAGCCCCGGGGCAGAACTCAATCAGCCCCAGCATTTT.

The rearrangement uses TRBV7-6 and TRBJ2-7, with 8 bases matching TRBD2. CDR1 and CDR2 (germline): SGHVS, FNYEAQ. The CDR3 has 15 residues. V dropped 5 bases and J dropped 6; count of bases not matched to a gene: 12. DNA of the CDR3: TGTGCCAGCAGCACCCCCCCAACGGGAGGGGCCGAGCAGTACTTC. It translates to CASSTPPTGGAEQYF.

The rearrangement links TRBV7-3 to TRBJ2-5; possible D gene TRBD1, 6 bases. Germline V gene sequence: CDR1 SGHTA, CDR2 FQGTGA. CDR3 size: 13 residues. Trimming left V 5 bases short and J 4 bases short, with 11 bases between. The CDR3 DNA reads TGTGCCAGCAGCACCAGGGGCGGAGAGACCCAGTACTTC. Translating gives CASSTRGGETQYF.

Concerning this clone itself: Other DNA sequences in this sample translate to the same CDR3. The V call is TRBV6-1, the J call TRBJ1-5, with D unresolved. Trimming pared 2 bases from V and 5 bases from J, leaving 1 base between. Germline V gives CDR1 MNHNS, CDR2 SASEGT. This CDR3 is 11 amino acids long. The chain's CDR3 is CASSEYQPQHF. The CDR3 DNA reads as TGTGCCAGCAGTGAATATCAGCCCCAGCATTTT.

This clone appeared many times. The chain employs TRBV2 and TRBJ2-4; D assignment may be TRBD1 or TRBD2 (5 bases each). CDR3 length: 15 amino acids. CDR1 and CDR2 (germline): SNHLY, FYNNEI. The ends were cut back, 4 bases at V and 5 bases at J, with 15 bases in the middle. The CDR3 DNA sequence: TGTGCCAGCAGTGGAGGGGTGTTAGCGCAAAACATTCAGTACTTC. Translating gives CASSGGVLAQNIQYF.

The rearrangement links TRBV4-2 to TRBJ1-1; D gene ambiguous. The CDR3 contains 15 residues. V lost 1 base to trimming and J lost 1 base, with 10 bases between them. CDR1 is LGHNA, CDR2 YNFKEQ, per germline. The CDR3 sequence: CASSQVNTGNTEAFF. The CDR3 DNA sequence: TGTGCCAGCAGCCAAGTAAACACGGGGAACACTGAAGCTTTCTTT.

V gene TRBV6-2 or TRBV6-3 combines with J gene TRBJ2-1, with D maybe TRBD2 (6 bases). The CDR3 contains 19 residues. Germline CDR1 and CDR2: MNHEY and SVGEGT. The ends were cut back, 4 bases at V and 9 bases at J, with 31 bases in the middle. CDR3: CASSWAPSAGLPLDFEQFF. The CDR3 nucleotides read TGTGCCAGCAGTTGGGCCCCTTCCGCGGGACTCCCGTTGGACTTTGAGCAGTTCTTC.

This clone has just a few counts. The CDR3 nucleotides read TGTGCCAGCTACAGGGACGAAGGACGTAATTCACCCCTCCACTTT. It codes for CASYRDEGRNSPLHF. This chain uses TRBV2 with TRBJ1-6; perhaps TRBD1 as D (6 bases). The CDR3 length is 15 residues. The germline CDR1 and CDR2 sequences are SNHLY and FYNNEI. The V end was cut by 8 bases, the J end by 6 bases, with 17 bases between.

V usage is TRBV28 and J usage is TRBJ2-1, with D possibly matching TRBD1 (6 bases). The V end lost 5 bases, the J end lost 7 bases, and 15 bases lay between the germline ends. The CDR3 has 14 amino acids. Per germline, CDR1 MDHEN and CDR2 SYDVKM. The CDR3: CASSKTGGWNEQFF. The DNA of the CDR3 is TGTGCCAGCAGTAAGACAGGCGGCTGGAATGAGCAGTTCTTC.

CDR3 nucleotides: TGTGCCAGCAGGGGGACAGGATTCACAGATACGCAGTATTTT. It codes for CASRGTGFTDTQYF. V usage is TRBV6-5 and J usage is TRBJ2-3; TRBD1 agrees at 8 bases. Germline V gene lookup returns CDR1 MNHEY and CDR2 SVGAGI. V lost 6 bases and J lost 2; bases outside the gene matches: 4. CDR3 length: 14 residues.

This clone was counted once. The CDR3 is CASSYRGQGVYGYTF. The CDR3 region has the DNA TGTGCCAGCAGTTACCGGGGACAGGGAGTTTATGGCTACACCTTC. The chain combines TRBV6-5 with TRBJ1-2; 9 nucleotides align to TRBD1. The CDR3 runs to 15 residues. Germline values: CDR1 MNHEY, CDR2 SVGAGI. J lost 5 bases, V lost 2 bases, and 6 bases had no gene match.

The V gene is TRBV30, the J gene TRBJ1-3, with D maybe TRBD1 (5 bases). Germline V gene data show CDR1 as GTSNPN and CDR2 as SVGIG (reference sequence). V gave up 8 bases and J gave up 0 bases, with 11 bases separating them. This CDR3 has 13 residues. The CDR3 loop reads CAQTGGSGNTIYF. CDR3 nucleotide sequence: TGTGCCCAAACGGGGGGCTCTGGAAACACCATATATTTT.

The chain is built from TRBV6-5 and TRBJ2-5, with 7 bases identical to TRBD1. The CDR3 length is 14 residues. CDR1 and CDR2 from the germline V gene are MNHEY and SVGAGI. Trimming took 11 bases from V and 7 from J; bases not matched to a gene: 16. The CDR3 DNA is TGTGCCGCTAGTATATCATGGACAGGCGGGACCCAGTACTTC. Amino acid sequence: CAASISWTGGTQYF.

The chain combines TRBV27 with TRBJ1-5; D remains unclear. The CDR3 has 14 amino acids. Trimming took 1 base from V and 6 from J, leaving 10 bases between them. Germline V lookup: CDR1 MNHEY, CDR2 SMNVEV (reference sequence). CDR3 in DNA: TGTGCCAGCAGTTTATGGGGTCGGGGTCAGCCCCAGCATTTT. This translates into CASSLWGRGQPQHF.

This chain links TRBV7-9 with TRBJ1-2; maybe TRBD1 (6 bases). The CDR3 contains 14 residues. Per the germline V gene, CDR1 is SEHNR and CDR2 is FQNEAQ (reference sequence). V lost 1 base to trimming and J lost 7 bases, with 13 bases between them. The CDR3 DNA reads TGTGCCAGCAGCTTAGGACAGGCCGGGGGTGGCTACACCTTC. This codes for CASSLGQAGGGYTF.

V gene TRBV27 combines with J gene TRBJ1-2, with a tentative D call TRBD1 (6 bases). CDR3 length: 14 residues. Germline CDR1 and CDR2: MNHEY and SMNVEV (reference sequence). V was cut by 2 bases and J by 5 bases, with 12 bases left in between. The CDR3 spells CASSLNRDIYGYTF. Written as DNA, the CDR3 is TGTGCCAGCAGTTTAAATCGGGACATTTATGGCTACACCTTC.